A selection of T cell receptor beta chains follows, all from one sample in a study of blood T cell repertoires in COVID-19. Sequencing was performed with immunoSEQ multiplex PCR; in TCRdb, only in-frame clones are kept and a portion is missing. This table has about 180,000 clones, around nine tenths appearing once. Sequenced sample: peripheral blood. The receptors shown here come from a man aged 55 to 69 with COVID-19, enrolled during active disease. The CDR3 runs from the conserved cysteine through the conserved F or W. The order of the fields is CDR3 protein, J gene, V gene, D gene. A D gene is named only where the DNA matches it firmly.

CASSQGTGGSEKLFF	TRBJ1-4	TRBV4-3	TRBD1
CAWSGGNTGELFF	TRBJ2-2	TRBV30	-
CASSRPRQGFAQGYTF	TRBJ1-2	TRBV4-1	TRBD1
CASSPSTGKNTEAFF	TRBJ1-1	TRBV18	TRBD1
CASSSVRGGGEKLFF	TRBJ1-4	TRBV7-2	-
CASSFDRGGTEAFF	TRBJ1-1	TRBV6-5	TRBD1
CASVREPTQNTEAFF	TRBJ1-1	TRBV2	-
CASSSRGFYNEQFF	TRBJ2-1	TRBV11-2	-
CASSEPGLGANYEQYF	TRBJ2-7	TRBV6-1	-
CAISERGSGELFF	TRBJ2-2	TRBV10-3	-
CASSPRLGDQPQHF	TRBJ1-5	TRBV3-1/TRBV3-2	-
CASSTGTYNEQFF	TRBJ2-1	TRBV12-3/TRBV12-4	-
CASSVAGADTQYF	TRBJ2-3	TRBV19	TRBD2
CSVPGGGSTDTQYF	TRBJ2-3	TRBV29-1	TRBD2
CASSRDWNQPQHF	TRBJ1-5	TRBV12-3/TRBV12-4	-
CASSSGTVRPEAFF	TRBJ1-1	TRBV28	TRBD1
CASSLGGANSPLHF	TRBJ1-6	TRBV7-3	-
CASSLDRVYGYTF	TRBJ1-2	TRBV5-6	-
CASRTQLAGENEQFF	TRBJ2-1	TRBV6-5	TRBD2
CASRTGSNFGYTF	TRBJ1-2	TRBV27	TRBD1
CASSPPGAVWSYEQYF	TRBJ2-7	TRBV6-2/TRBV6-3	-
CASSPLLQGVKEQYF	TRBJ2-7	TRBV27	TRBD1
CASSQGGSNSNQPQHF	TRBJ1-5	TRBV4-3	-
CASSVGWGESIQYF	TRBJ2-4	TRBV9	-
CAISARQGKDTEAFF	TRBJ1-1	TRBV10-3	TRBD1
CASSYPGTPNYGYTF	TRBJ1-2	TRBV6-2/TRBV6-3	-
CATSDISQAGYTF	TRBJ1-2	TRBV24-1	-
CASSFADRNYGYTF	TRBJ1-2	TRBV28	TRBD1
CASSQGLATYNEQFF	TRBJ2-1	TRBV6-5	TRBD2
CASSFSETGVRGEKLFF	TRBJ1-4	TRBV28	TRBD1
CASSQRENQGPQYF	TRBJ2-5	TRBV3-1/TRBV3-2	-
CASSRQGASQPQHF	TRBJ1-5	TRBV28	TRBD1
CASSLLGEGRGEQFF	TRBJ2-1	TRBV7-2	TRBD2
CSVMVVSPNEQFF	TRBJ2-1	TRBV29-1	-
CATDRETYEQYF	TRBJ2-7	TRBV7-9	TRBD1
CASSLNTPTGKAEAFF	TRBJ1-1	TRBV4-1	TRBD1
CASSGRGQGLGETQYF	TRBJ2-5	TRBV7-6	TRBD1
CASNWGVVSGELFF	TRBJ2-2	TRBV19	-
CSVGTGQTEAFF	TRBJ1-1	TRBV29-1	TRBD1
CASSPIHISTGGNQPQHF	TRBJ1-5	TRBV19	TRBD1
CASSKNRGNQPQHF	TRBJ1-5	TRBV4-3	-
CASSSGQTPAQPQHF	TRBJ1-5	TRBV7-9	TRBD1
CASSLDGGLGGFF	TRBJ2-1	TRBV11-2	-
CASSVGVPKNIQYF	TRBJ2-4	TRBV9	-
CASQTQGSAKNIQYF	TRBJ2-4	TRBV19	-
CASRWTSGRLGEQFF	TRBJ2-1	TRBV7-9	TRBD2
CASSLEVNLGGNTIYF	TRBJ1-3	TRBV7-2	-
CASSTSGTSYNEQFF	TRBJ2-1	TRBV5-1	TRBD2
CASRQGRNTEAFF	TRBJ1-1	TRBV7-2	-
CASSMDRLNTEAFF	TRBJ1-1	TRBV19	-
CASSQDRGQGNGYTF	TRBJ1-2	TRBV4-2	TRBD1
CASSLVRADNPFSDTQYF	TRBJ2-3	TRBV7-9	-
CASTRLMKTFF	TRBJ1-1	TRBV19	-
CASSQVGTPNTGELFF	TRBJ2-2	TRBV3-1/TRBV3-2	-
CASSRGTVLQETQYF	TRBJ2-5	TRBV6-5	-
CAWSTRGQGAGQIQNVTQYF	TRBJ2-5	TRBV30	TRBD1
CASSQAEQETQYF	TRBJ2-5	TRBV4-2	-
CASSLAGTGPYEQYF	TRBJ2-7	TRBV7-2	TRBD1